The T cell receptor (beta chain) described here comes from a study of vaccination and CD4 T cells after COVID-19. Whole-study context: The peptides that stimulated the cells were overlapping spike peptides from SARS-CoV-2, HCoV-NL63, HCoV-OC43 and HCoV-229E.

Overall study findings and caveats: The authors identified 304 of 307 vaccine-specific clones in convalescent patients as spike mono-reactive.

With respect to this clonotype: Its target is not known.

Cultured CD4+ T-cell DNA underwent Oncomine TCR Beta short-read sequencing. TCRdb reprocessed the PCR reads with MiXCR, giving one entry per CDR3 protein. Of around 13,000 distinct CDR3 sequences in the sample, around 26% were seen once. Germline CDR1 LNHDA, CDR2 SQIVND (reference sequence). There are 14 residues in the CDR3. V was pared by 1 base and J by 5 bases, with 6 bases between. Sample treatment: approximately nine-day PBMC culture with coronavirus spike peptide pools or control peptides (ViraFEST assay). This receptor was taken from a human donor who had recovered from COVID-19. What was sequenced was CD4+ T cells from blood, cultured in vitro. The V call is TRBV19, the J call TRBJ1-6; D is unresolved. The CDR3 reads CASSIVGNNSPLHF. The CDR3 nucleotides read TGTGCCAGTAGTATAGTAGGGAATAATTCACCCCTCCACTTT.